The rows below give T cell receptor beta chains drawn from one sample of a study of identical twins. In TCRdb, the 5' RACE reads were re-called with MiXCR into one record per CDR3 protein. This table has 540,000 or so distinct CDR3 sequences, around 20% appearing once. The data also belong to a second study, concerning yellow fever vaccine responses in identical twins.

Sequences were obtained from CD4+ T cells sorted from blood. These TCRs come from a woman aged 18-29 years in good health. Both conserved end residues are part of each CDR3. D genes are given only for firm matches. The size field is filled for only some rows; it gives once, few, many or a size class.

>TRBV9|TRBD2|-|TRBJ2-3|16
CVSSVDLAVNADTQYF
TGTGTCAGCAGCGTAGACCTAGCGGTAAACGCAGATACGCAGTATTTT
>TRBV27|-|-|TRBJ2-3|12
CVSSGGTDTQYF
TGTGTCAGCAGTGGAGGCACAGATACGCAGTATTTT
>TRBV6-5|TRBD1|-|TRBJ1-2|14
CASSYGTDDYGYTF
TGTGCCAGCAGTTACGGGACAGACGATTATGGCTACACCTTC
>TRBV5-6|TRBD1|-|TRBJ2-7|14
CASNQQGISYEQYF
TGTGCCAGCAATCAACAGGGGATATCCTACGAGCAGTACTTC
>TRBV11-2|TRBD1|few|TRBJ1-1|15
CASRRTRQGWSEAFF
TGTGCCAGCAGACGTACCCGACAGGGGTGGTCTGAAGCTTTCTTT
>TRBV20-1|TRBD2|once|TRBJ2-2|15
CSASGTSPNTGELFF
TGCAGTGCTAGTGGGACTAGCCCTAACACCGGGGAGCTGTTTTTT
>TRBV6-1|-|-|TRBJ1-2|11
CASSVLDGYTF
TGTGCCAGCAGCGTTCTGGATGGCTACACCTTC
>TRBV7-9|-|-|TRBJ2-7|15
CASRQGRGPSSEQYF
TGTGCCAGCAGGCAGGGTCGAGGGCCAAGCTCCGAGCAGTACTTC
>TRBV11-1|TRBD2|-|TRBJ2-2|19
CASSHRLEAGGPGTGELFF
TGTGCCAGCAGCCACCGACTCGAAGCGGGGGGCCCGGGTACCGGGGAGCTGTTTTTT
>TRBV7-9|TRBD2|-|TRBJ2-7|15
CASSPRGGVVHEQYF
TGTGCCAGCAGCCCCCGGGGAGGGGTTGTCCACGAGCAGTACTTC